This passage covers 21 T cell receptor beta chains from one sample sequenced in a study of technical replicates of blood from several donors. TCRdb's copy holds only in-frame clones and misses some; the assay was immunoSEQ multiplex PCR. This sample has about 85,000 clones, with 90% to 95% found just once. Material: T cells isolated from PBMCs. The origin of the receptors is a human donor in good health.

The rearrangement links TRBV6-6 to TRBJ2-3, with TRBD1 matching over 9 bases. This CDR3 contains 14 residues. Trimming at V came to 7 bases and at J to 5 bases, leaving 7 bases not matched to a gene. Germline V CDR1 and CDR2: MNHNY, SVGAGI (reference sequence). CDR3 residues: CASILQGAGDTQYF. As DNA, the CDR3 is TGTGCCAGCATCTTACAGGGGGCTGGAGATACGCAGTATTTT.

A note on this clone: The same CDR3 also results from other DNA sequences found in this sample. The chain joins TRBV4-1 to TRBJ2-3; 7 nucleotides line up with TRBD2. Germline V lookup: CDR1 MGHRA, CDR2 YSYEKL. The V gene end was trimmed by 0 bases and the J gene end by 3 bases; junction bases not matched to a gene: 6. The CDR3 consists of 16 residues. The DNA of the CDR3 is TGCGCCAGCAGCCAAGACGCGGGAGTGGGAACAGATACGCAGTATTTT. Its translation is CASSQDAGVGTDTQYF.

The chain is built from TRBV30 and TRBJ2-7; 8 bases are shared with TRBD1. V was clipped by 8 bases and J by 3 bases; unmatched bases: 6. CDR1 and CDR2 (germline): GTSNPN, SVGIG (reference sequence). CDR3 length: 12 amino acids. The chain's CDR3 is CATDRANYEQYF. The DNA for the CDR3 is TGTGCCACGGACAGGGCCAACTACGAGCAGTACTTC.

This clone appeared a single time. The chain has TRBV14 and TRBJ2-1; 9 bases are a match to TRBD2. V was clipped by 4 bases and J by 3 bases; unmatched bases: 1. Per the germline V gene, CDR1 is SGHDN and CDR2 is FVKESK. The CDR3 spans 14 residues. Here the CDR3 reads CASSPAGGYNEQFF. The CDR3 coding sequence is TGTGCCAGCAGCCCAGCGGGAGGCTACAATGAGCAGTTCTTC.

J is TRBJ2-5 and V is TRBV4-1; D is perhaps TRBD1 (6 bases). Trimming took 4 bases from V and 5 from J, leaving 11 bases between them. The CDR3 covers 13 residues. Germline lookup yields CDR1 MGHRA and CDR2 YSYEKL. The CDR3 sequence: CASSRGGLETQYF. The DNA for the CDR3 is TGCGCCAGCAGCCGAGGGGGTTTGGAGACCCAGTACTTC.

This clone has a single count. CDR3 sequence: CASRTDANEKLFF. CDR3 coding DNA: TGTGCCAGCAGGACAGACGCTAATGAAAAACTGTTTTTT. V and J are TRBV6-6 and TRBJ1-4; D is possibly TRBD1 (5 bases). The CDR3 has 13 residues. V shed 6 bases and J shed 3 bases, with 8 bases lying between them. CDR1 is MNHNY and CDR2 is SVGAGI in the germline V gene (reference sequence).

Here the CDR3 reads CASSLISLANIQYF. For the CDR3, the DNA is TGTGCCAGCAGCTTAATTTCCCTAGCGAACATTCAGTACTTC. V gene TRBV7-2 combines with J gene TRBJ2-4, with D maybe TRBD2 (6 bases). V was pared by 2 bases and J by 7 bases, with 12 bases between. The CDR3 is made up of 14 amino acids. Germline lookup yields CDR1 SGHTA and CDR2 FQGNSA.

V gene TRBV5-1 combines with J gene TRBJ1-2, with 7 bases matching TRBD1. This CDR3 is 14 amino acids long. Germline CDR1 reads SGHRS; CDR2 reads YFSETQ. V lost 4 bases to trimming and J lost 4 bases; unmatched junction nucleotides: 7. CDR3 sequence: CASSIGQASYGYTF. The CDR3 nucleotides read TGCGCCAGCAGCATAGGACAGGCCTCCTATGGCTACACCTTC.

The chain carries TRBV4-2 and TRBJ2-3, with a tentative D call TRBD2 (5 bases). Germline values: CDR1 LGHNA, CDR2 YNFKEQ. Between the trimmed V and J ends, which lost 2 bases and 2 bases, there was a span of 11 bases. The CDR3 spans 15 residues. CDR3 in amino acids: CASSQLEATTDTQYF. CDR3 DNA sequence: TGTGCCAGCAGCCAACTGGAGGCAACCACAGATACGCAGTATTTT.

The V call is TRBV6-1, the J call TRBJ1-1; 7 nucleotides agree with TRBD1. Germline V CDR1 and CDR2: MNHNS, SASEGT. The CDR3 consists of 12 residues. Losses at the gene ends were 6 bases for V and 8 bases for J; bases not matched to a gene: 6. The CDR3 spells CASREQGMEAFF. For the CDR3, the DNA is TGTGCCAGCAGAGAACAGGGGATGGAAGCTTTCTTT.

The sample holds one count of this clone. This sequence joins TRBV10-3 and TRBJ1-4, with a possible D match to TRBD1 (6 bases). Germline V gives CDR1 ENHRY, CDR2 SYGVKD. V lost 2 bases to trimming and J lost 8 bases, with 12 bases between them. This CDR3 comprises 14 residues. The CDR3 sequence is CAISERGTGEKLFF. The CDR3 bases are TGTGCCATCAGTGAGAGGGGAACAGGGGAAAAACTGTTTTTT.

This rearrangement joins TRBV6-5 to TRBJ1-1; D remains ambiguous. Germline CDR1 is MNHEY and CDR2 is SVGAGI. This CDR3 has 14 amino acids. Trimming stripped 7 bases from V and 1 base from J, with 13 bases between. The CDR3 DNA follows: TGTGCCAGCACTTGGTCGCGGGGGAACACTGAAGCTTTCTTT. Protein: CASTWSRGNTEAFF.

The J gene is TRBJ2-2, the V gene TRBV6-7; possible D gene TRBD2, 5 bases. TRBV6-7 is an ORF for which the function is uncertain. The V and J ends lost 5 bases and 3 bases respectively, with 19 bases between them. This CDR3 comprises 17 residues. The CDR3 nucleotides are TGTGCCAGCAGTCTAAGAGGGAACCCTACATACACCGGGGAGCTGTTTTTT. As protein: CASSLRGNPTYTGELFF.

V gene TRBV27 combines with J gene TRBJ1-4; TRBD1 agrees at 7 bases. The CDR3 has 15 residues. The germline V gene has CDR1 MNHEY and CDR2 SMNVEV (reference sequence). V gave up 6 bases and J gave up 4 bases; unmatched junction bases: 8. Written as DNA, the CDR3 is TGTGCCAGCAGCCATCCGGGACAGTTTAATGAAAAACTGTTTTTT. This sequence encodes CASSHPGQFNEKLFF.

This sequence joins TRBV28 and TRBJ1-4, with D perhaps matching TRBD1 (5 bases). The germline V gene encodes CDR1 MDHEN and CDR2 SYDVKM. The CDR3 extends over 14 amino acids. With 3 bases removed from V and 6 bases from J, the gap between germline ends came to 11 bases. CDR3 DNA: TGTGCCAGCAGTTTTACAGGCAGGGATGAAAAACTGTTTTTT. As protein: CASSFTGRDEKLFF.

The chain couples TRBV4-2 to TRBJ1-4; D not certain. Looked up from germline, CDR1 is LGHNA and CDR2 is YNFKEQ. This CDR3 has 15 residues. V lost 0 bases and J lost 4, with 9 bases in between. CDR3 sequence (DNA): TGTGCCAGCAGCCAAGACCCACAGTATAATGAAAAACTGTTTTTT. It specifies CASSQDPQYNEKLFF.

The chain has TRBV27 and TRBJ2-3; 8 nucleotides line up with TRBD2. Trimming cost V 5 bases and J 6 bases; bases outside gene matches: 4. Germline V lookup: CDR1 MNHEY, CDR2 SMNVEV (reference sequence). The length of the CDR3 is 13 residues. In nucleotides, the CDR3 is TGTGCCAGCAGTGTCGGGGGGGTTGATACGCAGTATTTT. Encoded protein: CASSVGGVDTQYF.

The chain combines TRBV27 with TRBJ2-7; D is unresolved. Germline lookup yields CDR1 MNHEY and CDR2 SMNVEV (reference sequence). With 3 bases removed from V and 0 bases from J, the gap between germline ends came to 12 bases. The CDR3 runs 15 residues. The CDR3 region has the DNA TGTGCCAGCAGTTTTTTTGGCGGAGCCTCCTACGAGCAGTACTTC. This encodes CASSFFGGASYEQYF.

The chain recombines TRBV6-1 with TRBJ1-5; a weak D match, TRBD1 (5 bases). There are 11 residues in the CDR3. Germline CDR1 reads MNHNS; CDR2 reads SASEGT. Trimming shortened V by 10 bases and J by 10 bases, and 14 bases separated the two germline ends. CDR3 bases: TGTGCCACCGGCCAGGGCCAACCCCAGCATTTT. The encoded protein is CATGQGQPQHF.

The chain links TRBV7-9 to TRBJ1-2, with D unclear. V was cut by 3 bases and J by 3 bases, with 11 bases left in between. CDR1 and CDR2 from the germline V gene are SEHNR and FQNEAQ (reference sequence). The CDR3 runs 14 residues. The CDR3: CASSFLSTDYGYTF. The CDR3 DNA reads as TGTGCCAGCAGCTTTTTATCAACAGACTATGGCTACACCTTC.

The chain joins TRBV27 to TRBJ1-5; D is uncertain. V was cut by 6 bases and J by 2 bases, with 14 bases left in between. CDR3 size: 15 residues. Germline values: CDR1 MNHEY, CDR2 SMNVEV (reference sequence). The CDR3 bases are TGTGCCAGCAGACCTACAGTGGCAGGCAATCAGCCCCAGCATTTT. This translates into CASRPTVAGNQPQHF.